This TCR beta chain came from a study of blood T cell repertoires in COVID-19. This table comes from immunoSEQ multiplex PCR, and its TCRdb copy is limited to in-frame clones, with some not included. The sample carries 200,000 to 300,000 clones, 70% to 85% recorded once. Germline lookup yields CDR1 LGHDT and CDR2 YNNKEL (reference sequence). The CDR3 is 14 amino acids. V lost 6 bases and J lost 6; bases outside the gene matches: 7. The chain recombines TRBV3-1 (or the pseudogene TRBV3-2) with TRBJ2-5; the match to TRBD2 covers 10 bases. The sequence came from a man in his forties who had recovered from COVID-19. Specimen: peripheral blood. The CDR3 spells CASRQREGRKTQYF. In DNA, the CDR3 is TGTGCCAGCAGACAGCGGGAGGGTAGAAAGACCCAGTACTTC.